These T cell receptor beta chains were read from a single sample in a study of PD-L1 blockade in urothelial cancer. Produced via immunoSEQ multiplex PCR; TCRdb's table is partial and in-frame only. The table lists under 60,000 clones, around 84% of them singletons. The sequencing here drew on PBMCs, taken around atezolizumab (anti-PD-L1) treatment. Receptor source: a man in his 70s with urothelial cancer. CDR3s include the opening cysteine and the closing phenylalanine or tryptophan. A D gene is named only where the DNA matches it firmly. Clone size appears in some rows only: once, few, many, or a class for an expanded clone.

>NA|TRBJ2-7|TRBV7-9|TRBD1
TGTGCCAGCACCAGACAGGGCTCCCTCTACGAGCAGTACTTC
CASTRQGSLYEQYF
>NA|TRBJ2-3|TRBV4-1|TRBD1
TGCGCCAGCAGCCAAGATGGCCCGGGCAGGGGGCGCACAGATACGCAGTATTTT
CASSQDGPGRGRTDTQYF
>once|TRBJ2-7|TRBV4-3|NA
TGCGCCAGCAGCCTTGTTGCAAGTTCTACGTACGAGCAGTACTTC
CASSLVASSTYEQYF
>few|TRBJ2-2|TRBV20-1|NA
TGCAGTGCGGCCGAGGACGGGGAGCTGTTTTTT
CSAAEDGELFF
>NA|TRBJ2-1|TRBV18|NA
TGTGCCAGCTCACCACTCCGAGGACAGAGTAACAATGAGCAGTTCTTC
CASSPLRGQSNNEQFF
>NA|TRBJ1-6|TRBV7-3|NA
TGTGCCAGCAGCTGGAAGCCGGGAGAGGGTTCACCCCTCCACTTT
CASSWKPGEGSPLHF
>NA|TRBJ1-1|TRBV6-5|TRBD1
TGTGCCAGCAGCCGAGACCCAGGGGGTTCCACTGAAGCTTTCTTT
CASSRDPGGSTEAFF
>NA|TRBJ1-1|TRBV2|TRBD1
TGTGCCAGCAGTCGACAGGGCGCGGACACTGAAGCTTTCTTT
CASSRQGADTEAFF
>NA|TRBJ1-6|TRBV5-1|NA
TGCGCCAGCAGCATACGAACAGGGTCTGACTCACCCCTCCACTTT
CASSIRTGSDSPLHF
>NA|TRBJ1-1|TRBV4-1|NA
TGCGCCAGCAGCCAAGATTGGGCATCAGGAGCTTTCTTT
CASSQDWASGAFF
>NA|TRBJ2-1|TRBV4-1|TRBD2
TGCGCCAGCAGCCAAGTGCCTAGCGGGGCCAATGAGCAGTTCTTC
CASSQVPSGANEQFF
>NA|TRBJ2-1|TRBV14|NA
TGTGCCAGCAGCCAAGATAGCCGGGAGAGGAGTGAGCAGTTCTTC
CASSQDSRERSEQFF
>NA|TRBJ1-2|TRBV9|NA
TGTGCCAGCAGCAACAGGGCCGAAGGCGGCTACACCTTC
CASSNRAEGGYTF
>NA|TRBJ2-7|TRBV28|NA
TGTGCCAGCAGTTTAGTCTCTACCTACGAGCAGTACTTC
CASSLVSTYEQYF
>NA|TRBJ1-5|TRBV2|NA
TGTGCCAGCAGCGCCACCTCTGGCAATAGCAATCAGCCCCAGCATTTT
CASSATSGNSNQPQHF
>NA|TRBJ2-7|TRBV9|NA
TGTGCCAGCAGCGTTTCAGGGGACGAGCAGTACTTC
CASSVSGDEQYF
>NA|TRBJ2-5|TRBV9|TRBD2
TGTGCCAGCAGCGCTAGTCCCGGACTAGCTGAGACCCAGTACTTC
CASSASPGLAETQYF
>NA|TRBJ1-1|TRBV6-5|NA
TGTGCCAGCAGTTCCGGGACACTCCTTATGAACACTGAAGCTTTCTTT
CASSSGTLLMNTEAFF
>NA|TRBJ1-3|TRBV5-6|TRBD1
TGTGCCAGCAACCGACAGGGGGCACGTGGAAACACCATATATTTT
CASNRQGARGNTIYF
>NA|TRBJ2-5|TRBV5-4|TRBD1
TGTGCCAGCAGCTTATTGGACAGGGGCCAAGAGACCCAGTACTTC
CASSLLDRGQETQYF
>NA|TRBJ1-4|TRBV27|TRBD1
TGTGCCAGCAGAGGGACAGCTCACGGTGGAAAACTGTTTTTT
CASRGTAHGGKLFF
>NA|TRBJ1-6|TRBV6-6|NA
TGTGCCAGCAGCCCTGGGAGGGCCCTAACGACACCCCTCCACTTT
CASSPGRALTTPLHF
>NA|TRBJ2-3|TRBV5-1|TRBD2
TGCGCCAGCAGCCCCCTTAGCGGGGGGACAGATACGCAGTATTTT
CASSPLSGGTDTQYF
>NA|TRBJ1-4|TRBV14|NA
TGTGCCAGCAGCCAAACACAACAGGGTACTCGAAAACTGTTTTTT
CASSQTQQGTRKLFF